A single sample is the source of the 27 T cell receptor beta chains below, sequenced in a study of cytomegalovirus exposure and HLA in healthy donors. The PCR employed 60 Vbeta primers together with 13 Jbeta primers. Method: immunoSEQ multiplex PCR; TCRdb's copy keeps in-frame clones and lacks some. The table records 100,000 to 150,000 clones, roughly 82% of them present only once. The sequencing input was PBMCs. The receptors derive from a male donor in good health and CMV-seropositive.

The rearrangement links TRBV7-2 to TRBJ2-5, with D unresolved. The closer fit of TRBJ2-7 to the DNA end suggests the J call may be wrong. The CDR3 has 12 residues. Germline V gene lookup returns CDR1 SGHTA and CDR2 FQGNSA. CDR3 loop: CASSLEWSEQYF. The CDR3 bases are TGTGCCAGCAGCTTAGAATGGTCCGAGCAGTACTTC.

The gene calls are TRBV27 and TRBJ2-7, with a possible D match to TRBD1 (6 bases). Trimming shortened V by 6 bases and J by 6 bases, and 9 bases separated the two germline ends. The CDR3 has 11 residues. Germline loops: CDR1 MNHEY, CDR2 SMNVEV (reference sequence). The CDR3 sequence: CASRQGREQYF. CDR3 in DNA: TGTGCCAGCAGACAGGGCCGCGAGCAGTACTTC.

The chain's CDR3 is CASSPTLLAGGLSAGELFF. The CDR3 region has the DNA TGTGCCAGCAGCCCGACACTTCTAGCGGGAGGGCTAAGTGCCGGGGAGCTGTTTTTT. The gene calls are TRBV11-2 and TRBJ2-2, with 12 bases aligning to TRBD2. The CDR3 runs to 19 residues. Trimming cost V 5 bases and J 6 bases; bases outside gene matches: 16. Germline assignment: CDR1 SGHAT and CDR2 FQNNGV.

The chain uses TRBV7-2 and TRBJ2-1; TRBD2 agrees at 8 bases. The trim removed 1 base at V and 3 bases at J, leaving 8 bases unmatched. The CDR3 runs to 17 residues. The germline V gene encodes CDR1 SGHTA and CDR2 FQGNSA. The DNA for the CDR3 is TGTGCCAGCAGCTTAGGACCAGCGGGAGACGGCTACAATGAGCAGTTCTTC. It is translated as CASSLGPAGDGYNEQFF.

The chain couples TRBV6-5 to TRBJ2-1, with TRBD2 matching over 8 bases. The CDR3 is 15 residues long. Per the germline V gene, CDR1 is MNHEY and CDR2 is SVGAGI. The V gene end was trimmed by 6 bases and the J gene end by 8 bases; junction bases not matched to a gene: 12. The CDR3 here is CASSQEEREWDEQFF. CDR3 DNA sequence: TGTGCCAGCAGCCAAGAGGAGCGGGAGTGGGATGAGCAGTTCTTC.

The V gene is TRBV7-9, the J gene TRBJ1-4; TRBD1 aligns across 8 bases. The germline V gene has CDR1 SEHNR and CDR2 FQNEAQ (reference sequence). The CDR3 runs 16 residues. After removal of 5 bases from V and 7 bases from J, the junction contained 12 bases not matched to a gene. CDR3 sequence reads: CASSPLGGTGREKLFF. Here the CDR3 DNA reads TGTGCCAGCAGCCCCCTCGGCGGGACAGGCCGTGAAAAACTGTTTTTT. The entire variable domain, with the rest obtained from reference TRBV7-9 and TRBJ1-4, is as follows: DTGVSQNPRHKITKRGQNVTFRCDPISEHNRLYWYRQTLGQGPEFLTYFQNEAQLEKSRLLSDRFSAERPKGSFSTLEIQRTEQGDSAMYLCASSPLGGTGREKLFFGSGTQLSVL.

DNA for the CDR3: TGCAGCGTTGAGGAGGGTTCAGCCGAGCAGTACTTC. This sequence encodes CSVEEGSAEQYF. The chain uses TRBV29-1 and TRBJ2-7; a possible D gene is TRBD2 (6 bases). Trimming shortened V by 3 bases and J by 6 bases, and 12 bases separated the two germline ends. There are 12 residues in the CDR3. Germline V gene data show CDR1 as SQVTM and CDR2 as ANQGSEA.

This sequence joins TRBV9 and TRBJ2-3; no clear D. This CDR3 is 14 amino acids long. V lost 0 bases and J 3 bases, leaving 8 bases between the germline ends. In germline, CDR1 is SGDLS, CDR2 YYNGEE. The CDR3 bases are TGTGCCAGCAGCGTAGGCCCGAGGACAGATACGCAGTATTTT. Its protein is CASSVGPRTDTQYF. The whole variable domain, filled in from reference TRBV9 and TRBJ2-3, reads DSGVTQTPKHLITATGQRVTLRCSPRSGDLSVYWYQQSLDQGLQFLIQYYNGEERAKGNILERFSAQQFPDLHSELNLSSLELGDSALYFCASSVGPRTDTQYFGPGTRLTVL.

The chain employs TRBV6-6 and TRBJ2-3; 9 bases fit TRBD2. The CDR3 consists of 15 residues. Germline CDR1 reads MNHNY; CDR2 reads SVGAGI (reference sequence). V was pared by 5 bases and J by 0 bases, with 3 bases of the junction left unmatched. CDR3 coding DNA: TGTGCCAGCAGTCTTAGCGGGAGAAGCACAGATACGCAGTATTTT. Protein product: CASSLSGRSTDTQYF.

The rearrangement joins TRBV9 to TRBJ2-5; 10 bases line up with TRBD2. The CDR3 is 18 amino acids. Germline V gene sequence: CDR1 SGDLS, CDR2 YYNGEE. Losses at the gene ends were 1 base for V and 5 bases for J; bases not matched to a gene: 14. This CDR3 reads CASSVSGGAGGPWETQYF. The DNA of the CDR3 is TGTGCCAGCAGCGTATCAGGAGGAGCGGGAGGGCCGTGGGAGACCCAGTACTTC.

The rearrangement joins TRBV7-3 to TRBJ1-1; D is possibly TRBD1 (5 bases). V was cut by 5 bases and J by 6 bases, with 19 bases left in between. Germline V gene sequence: CDR1 SGHTA, CDR2 FQGTGA. The CDR3 is made up of 15 amino acids. CDR3 loop: CASSIKKGVQAEAFF. In DNA form, the CDR3 reads TGTGCCAGCAGCATAAAAAAAGGAGTACAGGCTGAAGCTTTCTTT.

The chain combines TRBV18 with TRBJ2-1, with 8 bases fitting TRBD2. This CDR3 contains 14 residues. Germline CDR1 is KGHSH and CDR2 is LQKENI. V dropped 4 bases and J dropped 8; count of bases not matched to a gene: 7. DNA for the CDR3: TGTGCCAGCTCACGTGACGGGAGGGCCGATGAGCAGTTCTTC. Amino acid sequence: CASSRDGRADEQFF.

The chain carries TRBV4-2 and TRBJ2-2; 14 bases are shared with TRBD2. Germline CDR1 is LGHNA and CDR2 is YNFKEQ. The CDR3 covers 17 residues. V shed 1 base and J 6 bases; nucleotides not matched to a gene: 4. CDR3 nucleotide sequence: TGTGCCAGCAGCCAAGCCCGGGGACTAGCGGGAGCCGGGGAGCTGTTTTTT. This encodes CASSQARGLAGAGELFF.

The chain links TRBV5-5 to TRBJ2-2; D is perhaps TRBD1 (6 bases). Germline CDR1 reads SGHKS; CDR2 reads YYEKEE (reference sequence). The CDR3 has 18 residues. The germline V and J ends were trimmed by 3 bases and 1 base, with 19 bases remaining between them. This CDR3 is CASSSPLTRRGNTGELFF. The CDR3 DNA follows: TGTGCCAGCAGCTCACCCTTAACCCGCAGGGGGAACACCGGGGAGCTGTTTTTT.

The chain recombines TRBV30 with TRBJ2-7, with 14 bases fitting TRBD2. The germline V gene has CDR1 GTSNPN and CDR2 SVGIG (reference sequence). V was clipped by 1 base and J by 6 bases; unmatched bases: 5. This CDR3 is 15 amino acids long. The CDR3 nucleotides read TGTGCCTGGAGTGGGCCGGGACTAGCGGGAGTCGAGCAGTACTTC. Translating it yields CAWSGPGLAGVEQYF.

J is TRBJ2-3 and V is TRBV18, with 9 bases aligning to TRBD1. The CDR3 is made up of 15 amino acids. The J segment lost 6 bases and the V segment lost 6 bases, leaving 10 bases of the junction unmatched. Germline V CDR1 and CDR2: KGHSH, LQKENI. The CDR3 coding sequence is TGTGCCAGCTCGATTGAGGGACAGGGTTCCGATACGCAGTATTTT. This translates into CASSIEGQGSDTQYF.

V usage is TRBV28 and J usage is TRBJ2-5; 8 positions match TRBD2. The CDR3 contains 15 residues. Germline V gene lookup returns CDR1 MDHEN and CDR2 SYDVKM. The V segment lost 5 bases and the J segment 2 bases; nucleotides outside the gene matches: 7. The DNA for the CDR3 is TGTGCCAGCAGTGATACTAGCGGAGTTCAAGAGACCCAGTACTTC. Translation: CASSDTSGVQETQYF.

The chain recombines TRBV9 with TRBJ2-2; perhaps TRBD2 as D (5 bases). CDR3 length: 12 residues. CDR1 and CDR2 from the germline V gene are SGDLS and YYNGEE. V was clipped by 6 bases and J by 8 bases, with 11 bases between them. The CDR3 coding sequence is TGTGCCAGCACAACTCGGGAAGGGGAGCTGTTTTTT. The encoded protein is CASTTREGELFF.

The chain combines TRBV6-5 with TRBJ1-1; 8 positions agree with TRBD1. The V gene's germline CDR1 is MNHEY and CDR2 SVGAGI. CDR3 length: 14 amino acids. Trimming took 2 bases from V and 4 from J; bases not matched to a gene: 3. The CDR3 DNA follows: TGTGCCAGCAGTTACGCGACAGGGGCCACTGAAGCTTTCTTT. This translates into CASSYATGATEAFF.

The chain carries TRBV7-2 and TRBJ1-1; D unresolved. Germline CDR1 SGHTA, CDR2 FQGNSA. Trimming pared 1 base from V and 1 base from J, leaving 7 bases between. CDR3 length: 14 residues. CDR3 sequence: CASSLGAWNTEAFF. The CDR3 nucleotides are TGTGCCAGCAGCTTAGGAGCCTGGAACACTGAAGCTTTCTTT.

The chain uses TRBV27 and TRBJ2-6, with TRBD2 as a possible D gene (5 bases). The ends were cut back, 2 bases at V and 0 bases at J, with 14 bases in the middle. The germline CDR1 and CDR2 sequences are MNHEY and SMNVEV (reference sequence). The CDR3 is 18 amino acids. The CDR3 loop reads CASSLSGRVISGANVLTF. The CDR3 region has the DNA TGTGCCAGCAGTTTAAGCGGAAGGGTGATCTCTGGGGCCAACGTCCTGACTTTC.

This rearrangement joins TRBV29-1 to TRBJ2-7, with D maybe TRBD1 (6 bases). The CDR3 is 15 amino acids. Germline-derived CDR1 and CDR2 are SQVTM and ANQGSEA. Deletions cut 4 bases from V and 3 bases from J, with 19 bases between. The CDR3 loop reads CSVAQDRIVVYEQYF. DNA of the CDR3: TGCAGCGTTGCCCAGGACAGAATAGTTGTCTACGAGCAGTACTTC.

The V and J genes are TRBV7-2 and TRBJ2-7; TRBD1 aligns across 11 bases. Germline CDR1 SGHTA, CDR2 FQGNSA. CDR3 length: 14 residues. V gave up 5 bases and J gave up 5 bases; unmatched junction bases: 5. Here the CDR3 reads CASSPVGQGDEQYF. The CDR3, as DNA: TGTGCCAGCAGCCCGGTGGGACAGGGGGACGAGCAGTACTTC. Full variable domain (outside the CDR3, taken from reference TRBV7-2 and TRBJ2-7): GAGVSQSPSNKVTEKGKDVELRCDPISGHTALYWYRQSLGQGLEFLIYFQGNSAPDKSGLPSDRFSAERTGGSVSTLTIQRTQQEDSAVYLCASSPVGQGDEQYFGPGTRLTVT.

The chain joins TRBV4-1 to TRBJ2-1, with 8 nucleotides matching TRBD2. J lost 3 bases, V lost 4 bases, and 5 bases had no gene match. Germline CDR1 and CDR2: MGHRA and YSYEKL. CDR3 length equals 15 residues. The DNA for the CDR3 is TGCGCCAGCAGCCGAGTGACTAGCGACTACAATGAGCAGTTCTTC. As protein: CASSRVTSDYNEQFF.

The table lists this clone with a few counts. This chain joins TRBV5-1 and TRBJ2-5; TRBD2 matches at 13 bases. TRBJ2-7 explains the end of the DNA better; the J call may be wrong. CDR3 length: 15 residues. Germline CDR1 SGHRS, CDR2 YFSETQ. The CDR3 DNA reads as TGCGCCAGCAGACTAGGACTAGCGGGAGCCTACGAGCAGTACTTC. It codes for CASRLGLAGAYEQYF.

The chain combines TRBV2 with TRBJ1-1; the D is unclear. Germline loops: CDR1 SNHLY, CDR2 FYNNEI. The CDR3 consists of 15 residues. V lost 4 bases, J lost 0 bases, and 12 bases lay in between. The CDR3 protein is CASSVSRQMNTEAFF. The CDR3 DNA is TGTGCCAGCAGTGTTAGCCGGCAGATGAACACTGAAGCTTTCTTT. Filled out from reference TRBV2 and TRBJ1-1, the complete variable domain reads EPEVTQTPSHQVTQMGQEVILRCVPISNHLYFYWYRQILGQKVEFLVSFYNNEISEKSEIFDDQFSVERPDGSNFTLKIRSTKLEDSAMYFCASSVSRQMNTEAFFGQGTRLTVV.

The chain employs TRBV7-3 and TRBJ2-7; D remains ambiguous. Germline V CDR1 and CDR2: SGHTA, FQGTGA. The CDR3 length is 15 residues. V shed 2 bases and J shed 0 bases, with 11 bases lying between them. This CDR3 reads CASSLVGGVSYEQYF. Here the CDR3 DNA reads TGTGCCAGCAGCTTAGTAGGCGGTGTCTCCTACGAGCAGTACTTC.